The 14 T cell receptor beta chains given below trace back to one sample, sequenced in a study of T cells in Graves' hyperthyroidism and ophthalmopathy. From RNA transcripts, TCR beta CDR3 regions were amplified. The HTBI primer set was used in a first-round RT-PCR of the TCR CDR3. TCRdb recomputed calls from the multiplex PCR reads with MiXCR, one row per CDR3 protein. Of hundreds of thousands of distinct CDR3 sequences in the sample, roughly 22% were seen once. The sequenced sample was blood. The receptors here all came from a man between 25 and 39 years old with Graves' ophthalmopathy.

The chain couples TRBV20-1 to TRBJ2-7; 10 bases fit TRBD1. Germline V gene sequence: CDR1 DFQATT, CDR2 SNEGSKA (reference sequence). With V trimmed by 1 base and J by 4 bases, 4 bases remained unmatched. There are 14 residues in the CDR3. In DNA, the CDR3 is TGCAGTGCTAGAGGTCTGGGACAGGGGTACGAGCAGTACTTC. This sequence encodes CSARGLGQGYEQYF.

The J gene is TRBJ2-3, the V gene TRBV2, with TRBD2 identical over 7 bases. V gave up 11 bases and J gave up 1 base; unmatched junction bases: 9. The CDR3 extends over 14 amino acids. CDR1 is SNHLY, CDR2 FYNNEI, per germline. The CDR3 loop reads CAGRASGRTDTQYF. The DNA for the CDR3 is TGTGCCGGGCGGGCTAGCGGACGCACAGATACGCAGTATTTT.

The genes are TRBV19 and TRBJ2-2; D is unresolved. V lost 3 bases, J lost 4 bases, and 6 bases lay in between. Germline CDR1 reads LNHDA; CDR2 reads SQIVND (reference sequence). CDR3 length equals 13 residues. CDR3 sequence reads: CASSIKPTGELFF. CDR3 sequence (DNA): TGTGCCAGTAGTATCAAACCCACCGGGGAGCTGTTTTTT.

This chain links TRBV12-3 or TRBV12-4 with TRBJ2-3; 7 bases agree with TRBD1. The CDR3 is 14 amino acids. V lost 6 bases, J lost 4 bases, and 7 bases stayed unmatched. CDR3 DNA: TGTGCCAGCAGCTCAGGGACAGTGGCAGATACGCAGTATTTT. This sequence encodes CASSSGTVADTQYF.

The chain uses TRBV5-1 and TRBJ1-3; D possibly corresponds to TRBD1 (5 bases). The CDR3 is 15 amino acids. Between the trimmed V and J ends, which lost 4 bases and 2 bases, there was a span of 13 bases. The germline V gene has CDR1 SGHRS and CDR2 YFSETQ. CDR3 protein: CASSTSGTAGNTIYF. The CDR3, as DNA: TGCGCCAGCAGCACGAGTGGGACGGCTGGAAACACCATATATTTT.

V and J are TRBV28 and TRBJ1-5, with 7 positions matching TRBD1. Germline values: CDR1 MDHEN, CDR2 SYDVKM. This CDR3 contains 14 residues. Trimming cost V 7 bases and J 7 bases; bases outside gene matches: 10. The CDR3 here is CASIPNRGRQPQHF. The CDR3 nucleotides read TGTGCCAGCATCCCCAACAGGGGAAGGCAGCCCCAGCATTTT.

This clonotype was picked up a small number of times. J is TRBJ2-1 and V is TRBV6-1; 10 positions match TRBD1. CDR1 and CDR2 (germline): MNHNS, SASEGT. V shed 6 bases and J 4 bases; nucleotides not matched to a gene: 6. There are 15 residues in the CDR3. The CDR3 DNA is TGTGCCAGCAGGATCCGGGACAGGGGTTACAATGAGCAGTTCTTC. It is translated as CASRIRDRGYNEQFF.

The chain employs TRBV19 and TRBJ1-2, with 9 bases aligning to TRBD1. There are 14 residues in the CDR3. V dropped 3 bases and J dropped 5; count of bases not matched to a gene: 4. The V gene's germline CDR1 is LNHDA and CDR2 SQIVND (reference sequence). The DNA for the CDR3 is TGTGCCAGTAGTATTGGACAGGGGTTTTATGGCTACACCTTC. It codes for CASSIGQGFYGYTF.

Here the CDR3 DNA reads TGCAGCGCCCGCGGACAGAAAAACATTCAGTACTTC. It codes for CSARGQKNIQYF. The chain has TRBV29-1 and TRBJ2-4; tentative D call: TRBD1 (6 bases). Per the germline V gene, CDR1 is SQVTM and CDR2 is ANQGSEA. The CDR3 extends over 12 amino acids. V was pared by 7 bases and J by 4 bases, with 11 bases between.

Only a few counts were recorded for this clonotype. The V gene is TRBV27, the J gene TRBJ2-1; D is perhaps TRBD2 (6 bases). The CDR3 consists of 14 residues. Between the trimmed V and J ends, which lost 5 bases and 4 bases, there was a span of 12 bases. Per germline, CDR1 MNHEY and CDR2 SMNVEV (reference sequence). The DNA of the CDR3 is TGTGCCAGCAGTCCCGGGACTGTGTACAATGAGCAGTTCTTC. Protein sequence: CASSPGTVYNEQFF.

CDR3 loop: CAWNFRSANTGELFF. The CDR3 DNA reads as TGTGCCTGGAATTTCAGGAGCGCGAACACCGGGGAGCTGTTTTTT. The chain joins TRBV30 to TRBJ2-2, with no clear D. The CDR3 contains 15 residues. Trimming took 4 bases from V and 0 from J, leaving 12 bases between them. Germline lookup yields CDR1 GTSNPN and CDR2 SVGIG (reference sequence). The full variable domain, with the rest looked up from reference TRBV30 and TRBJ2-2, is SQTIHQWPATLVQPVGSPLSLECTVEGTSNPNLYWYRQAAGRGLQLLFYSVGIGQISSEVPQNLSASRPQDRQFILSSKKLLLSDSGFYLCAWNFRSANTGELFFGEGSRLTVL.

This clonotype appeared a few times. The rearrangement uses TRBV2 and TRBJ2-2; tentatively, D is TRBD2 (5 bases). Germline loops: CDR1 SNHLY, CDR2 FYNNEI. This CDR3 has 16 amino acids. Between the trimmed V and J ends, which lost 6 bases and 1 base, there was a span of 15 bases. As DNA, the CDR3 is TGTGCCAGCAGCGCCTGGCGGGCTCAGAACACCGGGGAGCTGTTTTTT. This codes for CASSAWRAQNTGELFF.

This clonotype was counted a few times. The chain uses TRBV3-1 and TRBJ2-3; 10 nucleotides line up with TRBD2. The CDR3 runs 20 residues. Trimming removed 1 base from V and 3 bases from J; junction bases left unmatched: 16. The germline V gene has CDR1 LGHDT and CDR2 YNNKEL (reference sequence). The CDR3 bases are TGTGCCAGCAGCCAAGGAGTTGAGCGGGAGGGCCTATCCACGACAGATACGCAGTATTTT. Encoded protein: CASSQGVEREGLSTTDTQYF.

This clonotype was seen a handful of times. The chain recombines TRBV7-9 with TRBJ2-1; D not certain. Germline loops: CDR1 SEHNR, CDR2 FQNEAQ (reference sequence). This CDR3 is 15 amino acids long. Between the trimmed V and J ends, which lost 5 bases and 4 bases, there was a span of 15 bases. CDR3 amino acids: CASSPRSADYNEQFF. CDR3 nucleotide sequence: TGTGCCAGCAGCCCGCGGTCTGCGGATTACAATGAGCAGTTCTTC.